Listed here are 5 T cell receptor beta chains from one sample, sequenced in a study of blood T cell repertoires in COVID-19. TCRdb's copy holds only in-frame clones and misses some; the assay was immunoSEQ multiplex PCR. This sample has about 240,000 clones, with approximately 82% found just once. Sequencing was carried out using peripheral blood. The receptor source for this set is a man aged 25 to 45 who had recovered from COVID-19.

This clone was seen a few times. The chain employs TRBV7-9 and TRBJ1-2, with 8 bases identical to TRBD1. The CDR3 loop spans 14 amino acids. Germline V lookup: CDR1 SEHNR, CDR2 FQNEAQ (reference sequence). With V trimmed by 4 bases and J by 8 bases, 9 bases remained unmatched. DNA of the CDR3: TGTGCCAGCAGCTACGCAGGGGGCGCAGACGGCTACACCTTC. This translates into CASSYAGGADGYTF.

The chain couples TRBV6-1 to TRBJ2-3; the match to TRBD2 covers 8 bases. The V gene end was trimmed by 1 base and the J gene end by 2 bases; junction bases not matched to a gene: 14. CDR3 size: 19 residues. Germline values: CDR1 MNHNS, CDR2 SASEGT. The CDR3 is CASSEDPSRGAFYTDTQYF. The CDR3 bases are TGTGCCAGCAGTGAAGACCCCTCGCGGGGGGCTTTTTACACAGATACGCAGTATTTT.

The gene calls are TRBV10-1 and TRBJ2-1; no reliable D call. Germline CDR1 is WNHNN and CDR2 is SYGVQD (reference sequence). Trimming shortened V by 3 bases and J by 0 bases, and 9 bases separated the two germline ends. The CDR3 length is 15 residues. The CDR3 DNA sequence: TGCGCCAGCAGTGAATCGGTTAGCTCCTACAATGAGCAGTTCTTC. Translating it yields CASSESVSSYNEQFF.

As DNA, the CDR3 is TGTGCCAGCAGCCTCGACAGGGGACCGAGTGGCTACACCTTC. The encoded protein is CASSLDRGPSGYTF. The genes are TRBV6-2 or TRBV6-3 and TRBJ1-2; 8 nucleotides line up with TRBD1. The V gene end was trimmed by 6 bases and the J gene end by 7 bases; junction bases not matched to a gene: 10. CDR3 length: 14 amino acids. The V gene's germline CDR1 is MNHEY and CDR2 SVGEGT.

The chain links TRBV10-1 to TRBJ1-2; D is possibly TRBD1 (5 bases). The CDR3 contains 14 residues. V was cut by 2 bases and J by 1 base, with 8 bases left in between. The V gene's germline CDR1 is WNHNN and CDR2 SYGVQD (reference sequence). In DNA, the CDR3 is TGCGCCAGCAGTGAGAGCAGGGATAACTATGGCTACACCTTC. Its translation: CASSESRDNYGYTF.